These 18 T cell receptor beta chains originate from one sample sequenced in a study of regulatory T cells in long-lasting Graves disease. Specified time point: persistent/refractory GD, antithyroid drugs over 5 years with positive TRAb. The TCR library was prepared using RNA isolated from PBMCs. The TCR beta library used iRepertoire HTBI primers with Arm-PCR amplification of CDR3. TCRdb itself ran the multiplex PCR reads through MiXCR, one entry per CDR3 protein. This sample yields 400,000 to 600,000 distinct CDR3 sequences, of which about 22% are seen a single time; roughly 7.7% belongs to the top ten. Sample: peripheral blood mononuclear cells (PBMCs), taken when the disease was refractory, from a patient treated with antithyroid drugs. The source is a female donor with Graves disease.

About this clonotype: An end of the junction differs from the germline gene, which may be a read error. The chain joins TRBV30 to TRBJ2-5; the D is unclear. Germline V gene data show CDR1 as GTSNPN and CDR2 as SVGIG (reference sequence). The CDR3 has 12 amino acids. The DNA for the CDR3 is TGTGCCTGGAGCTACTTGCAAGAGACCCGGTACTTC. It is translated as CAWSYLQETRYF.

The chain employs TRBV24-1 and TRBJ2-2; 7 bases fit TRBD2. Trimming took 5 bases from V and 5 from J; bases not matched to a gene: 10. Germline CDR1 reads KGHDR; CDR2 reads SFDVKD. The length of the CDR3 is 16 residues. Written as DNA, the CDR3 is TGTGCCACCAGTGGGGGTACGCGGGAGTTTACCGGGGAGCTGTTTTTT. Translating gives CATSGGTREFTGELFF.

This clonotype was observed at least ten times. V and J are TRBV20-1 and TRBJ2-7; maybe TRBD2 (5 bases). The V and J ends lost 5 bases and 4 bases respectively, with 12 bases between them. The germline V gene encodes CDR1 DFQATT and CDR2 SNEGSKA (reference sequence). The CDR3 totals 12 residues. The DNA of the CDR3 is TGCAGTGCTTACTCGGGCGGGTACGAGCAGTACTTC. It encodes CSAYSGGYEQYF.

The J gene is TRBJ1-2, the V gene TRBV6-1; D not resolved. CDR3 length equals 14 residues. CDR1 is MNHNS, CDR2 SASEGT, per germline. The V gene lost 1 base and the J gene lost 4 bases, with 10 bases spanning the gap. As DNA, the CDR3 is TGTGCCAGCAGTGAAGACCTCTCGGGCTATGGCTACACCTTC. Translation gives CASSEDLSGYGYTF.

The chain carries TRBV7-9 and TRBJ1-4, with 8 nucleotides matching TRBD1. CDR1 and CDR2 from the germline V gene are SEHNR and FQNEAQ (reference sequence). V lost 2 bases to trimming and J lost 0 bases; unmatched junction nucleotides: 11. This CDR3 has 19 amino acids. The CDR3 DNA reads as TGTGCCAGCAGCTTAAGTTACGGGACAGGCGATACAACTAATGAAAAACTGTTTTTT. Translated: CASSLSYGTGDTTNEKLFF.

This clonotype came up many times. Written as DNA, the CDR3 is TGTGCCAGCAGTTGGCCGGGGGCCTATGGCTACACCTTC. This sequence encodes CASSWPGAYGYTF. V and J are TRBV6-2 or TRBV6-3 and TRBJ1-2, with D tentatively TRBD1 (6 bases). The CDR3 covers 13 residues. Germline V gene data show CDR1 as MNHEY and CDR2 as SVGEGT. V was trimmed by 4 bases and J by 4 bases, leaving 10 bases between them.

The rearrangement joins TRBV28 to TRBJ2-5; D might be TRBD1 (6 bases). Germline V gene sequence: CDR1 MDHEN, CDR2 SYDVKM. CDR3 size: 15 residues. Trimming took off 5 bases at V and 5 bases at J, with 18 bases between the two ends. This chain's CDR3 is CASSEGGGAGETQYF. For the CDR3, the DNA is TGTGCCAGCAGTGAAGGTGGGGGCGCCGGGGAGACCCAGTACTTC.

This clonotype appeared a few times. The chain employs TRBV7-9 and TRBJ1-3; no reliable D call. Germline loops: CDR1 SEHNR, CDR2 FQNEAQ (reference sequence). The CDR3 extends over 17 amino acids. V lost 2 bases and J lost 2, with 16 bases in between. The CDR3 DNA is TGTGCCAGCAGCTTAAGGCCGGTAAACACTCCTGGAAACACCATATATTTT. This sequence encodes CASSLRPVNTPGNTIYF. The full variable domain, its missing parts supplied by reference TRBV7-9 and TRBJ1-3, is DTGVSQNPRHKITKRGQNVTFRCDPISEHNRLYWYRQTLGQGPEFLTYFQNEAQLEKSRLLSDRFSAERPKGSFSTLEIQRTEQGDSAMYLCASSLRPVNTPGNTIYFGEGSWLTVV.

The sample holds many counts of this clonotype. This chain connects TRBV28 to TRBJ1-5; TRBD1 matches 7 bases. Per germline, CDR1 MDHEN and CDR2 SYDVKM. This CDR3 contains 14 residues. V shed 2 bases, J shed 9 bases, and the junction held 7 bases outside the gene matches. In DNA, the CDR3 is TGTGCCAGCAGTTTAACAGGGGTTAGGACGCCCCAGCATTTT. Translated: CASSLTGVRTPQHF.

This clonotype was detected many times. The rearrangement links TRBV12-3 or TRBV12-4 to TRBJ1-4; no definite D call. The CDR3 is made up of 14 amino acids. Trimming stripped 7 bases from V and 3 bases from J, with 12 bases between. The CDR3 coding sequence is TGTGCCAGCAATCCGGACGGGGCTAATGAAAAACTGTTTTTT. Protein: CASNPDGANEKLFF.

This clonotype was recorded a few times. This rearrangement joins TRBV12-3 or TRBV12-4 to TRBJ2-2, with D possibly matching TRBD1 (5 bases). The CDR3 length is 14 residues. V lost 2 bases, J lost 7 bases, and 11 bases lay in between. The CDR3 sequence is CASSLISQGGELFF. The CDR3 nucleotides read TGTGCCAGCAGTTTAATTAGCCAGGGCGGGGAGCTGTTTTTT.

This clonotype has ten or more counts. This chain joins TRBV7-3 and TRBJ1-2; D possibly corresponds to TRBD1 (5 bases). Deletions cut 3 bases from V and 7 bases from J, with 12 bases between. CDR1 is SGHTA and CDR2 is FQGTGA in the germline V gene. The CDR3 length is 13 residues. CDR3 coding DNA: TGTGCCAGCAGCTTGGGGACTCCCTTTGGCTACACCTTC. This translates into CASSLGTPFGYTF.

At least ten counts were recorded for this clonotype. The gene calls are TRBV3-1 and TRBJ1-1, with 7 bases matching TRBD1. This CDR3 spans 12 amino acids. The ends lost 6 bases at V and 6 bases at J; junction bases unmatched: 4. Germline V gene sequence: CDR1 LGHDT, CDR2 YNNKEL (reference sequence). CDR3 region: CASRLGQSEAFF. The CDR3 DNA reads TGTGCCAGCAGACTGGGACAGTCTGAAGCTTTCTTT. The whole variable domain, remainder taken from reference TRBV3-1 and TRBJ1-1, is DTAVSQTPKYLVTQMGNDKSIKCEQNLGHDTMYWYKQDSKKFLKIMFSYNNKELIINETVPNRFSPKSPDKAHLNLHINSLELGDSAVYFCASRLGQSEAFFGQGTRLTVV.

The table lists this clonotype with many counts. The V call is TRBV2, the J call TRBJ2-7; D is perhaps TRBD1 (6 bases). In germline, CDR1 is SNHLY, CDR2 FYNNEI. The CDR3 contains 16 residues. Trimming pared 1 base from V and 0 bases from J, leaving 13 bases between. CDR3 bases: TGTGCCAGCAGTGAAGAGGCTAGGACAGACTCCTACGAGCAGTACTTC. Amino acid sequence: CASSEEARTDSYEQYF.

This clonotype was picked up many times. The genes are TRBV27 and TRBJ1-5; maybe TRBD1 (6 bases). Trimming left V 2 bases short and J 7 bases short, with 12 bases between. This CDR3 is built from 14 residues. Germline CDR1 MNHEY, CDR2 SMNVEV (reference sequence). This CDR3 reads CASSLGGASQPQHF. The CDR3 nucleotides are TGTGCCAGCAGTTTAGGGGGGGCAAGCCAGCCCCAGCATTTT.

V and J are TRBV20-1 and TRBJ1-1; D gene unclear. V lost 0 bases, J lost 2 bases, and 13 bases lay in between. Germline V gene sequence: CDR1 DFQATT, CDR2 SNEGSKA (reference sequence). This CDR3 is built from 15 residues. The CDR3 coding sequence is TGCAGTGCTAGAGAGGACCAGTTTCTTAACACTGAAGCTTTCTTT. Residues: CSAREDQFLNTEAFF.

This clonotype occurred a few times. The chain is built from TRBV7-9 and TRBJ2-5, with TRBD2 matching 10 bases. V shed 1 base and J 5 bases; nucleotides not matched to a gene: 7. This CDR3 contains 16 residues. Germline CDR1 reads SEHNR; CDR2 reads FQNEAQ (reference sequence). The CDR3 reads CASSLEAGGPGETQYF. The CDR3 coding sequence is TGTGCCAGCAGCTTAGAAGCGGGAGGGCCGGGTGAGACCCAGTACTTC.

This chain connects TRBV9 to TRBJ1-2; the D gene is possibly TRBD1 (5 bases). The CDR3 is 14 residues long. Germline values: CDR1 SGDLS, CDR2 YYNGEE. V was pared by 6 bases and J by 2 bases, with 14 bases between. CDR3 bases: TGTGCCAGCAATTCCGGACAAACGAACTATGGCTACACCTTC. Translation: CASNSGQTNYGYTF.